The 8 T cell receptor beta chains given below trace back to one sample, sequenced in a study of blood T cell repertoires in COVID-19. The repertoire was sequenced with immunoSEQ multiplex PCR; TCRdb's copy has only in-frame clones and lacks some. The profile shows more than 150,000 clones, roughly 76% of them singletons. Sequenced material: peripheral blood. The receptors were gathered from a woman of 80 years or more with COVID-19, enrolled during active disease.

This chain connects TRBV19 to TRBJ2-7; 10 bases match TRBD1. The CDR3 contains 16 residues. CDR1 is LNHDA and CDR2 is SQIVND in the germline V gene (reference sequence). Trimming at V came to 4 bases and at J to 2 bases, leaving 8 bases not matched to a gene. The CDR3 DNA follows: TGTGCCAGTAGTAATTTAGGGGACAGGGGTACCTACGAGCAGTACTTC. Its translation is CASSNLGDRGTYEQYF.

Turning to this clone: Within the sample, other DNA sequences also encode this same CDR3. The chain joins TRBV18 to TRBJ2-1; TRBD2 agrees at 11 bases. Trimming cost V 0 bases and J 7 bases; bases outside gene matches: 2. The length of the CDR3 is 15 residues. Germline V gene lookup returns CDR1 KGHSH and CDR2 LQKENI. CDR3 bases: TGTGCCAGCTCACCACCCCTAGCGGGGGGTAATGAGCAGTTCTTC. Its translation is CASSPPLAGGNEQFF.

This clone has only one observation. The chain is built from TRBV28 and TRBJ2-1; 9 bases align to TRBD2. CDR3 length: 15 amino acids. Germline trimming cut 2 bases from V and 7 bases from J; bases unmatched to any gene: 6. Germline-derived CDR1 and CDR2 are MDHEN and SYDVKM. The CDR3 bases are TGTGCCAGCAGTTTACGTTCTAGCGGGAAAAATGAGCAGTTCTTC. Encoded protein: CASSLRSSGKNEQFF.

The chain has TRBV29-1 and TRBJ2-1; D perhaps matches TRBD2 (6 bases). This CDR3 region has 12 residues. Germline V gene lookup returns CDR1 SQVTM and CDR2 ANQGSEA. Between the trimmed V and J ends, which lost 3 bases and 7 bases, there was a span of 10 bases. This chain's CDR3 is CSVDGGRNEQFF. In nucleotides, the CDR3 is TGCAGCGTTGATGGGGGGAGGAATGAGCAGTTCTTC.

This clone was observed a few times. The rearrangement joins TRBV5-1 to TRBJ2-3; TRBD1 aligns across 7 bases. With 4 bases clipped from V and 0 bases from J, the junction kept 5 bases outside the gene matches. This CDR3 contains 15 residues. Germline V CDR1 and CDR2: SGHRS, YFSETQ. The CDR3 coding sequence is TGCGCCAGCAGCAATCAGGGGGTTAGCACAGATACGCAGTATTTT. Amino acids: CASSNQGVSTDTQYF.

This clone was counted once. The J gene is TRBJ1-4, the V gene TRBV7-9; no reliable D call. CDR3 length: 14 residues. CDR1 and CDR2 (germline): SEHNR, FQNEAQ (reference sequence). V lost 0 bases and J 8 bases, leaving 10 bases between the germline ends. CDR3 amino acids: CASSLAALQEKLFF. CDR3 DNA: TGTGCCAGCAGCTTAGCCGCATTACAGGAAAAACTGTTTTTT.

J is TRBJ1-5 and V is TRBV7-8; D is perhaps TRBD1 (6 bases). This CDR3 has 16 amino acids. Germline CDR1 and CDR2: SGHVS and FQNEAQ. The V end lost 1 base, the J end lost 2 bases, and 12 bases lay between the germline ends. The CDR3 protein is CASSLVRQDGNQPQHF. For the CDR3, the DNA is TGTGCCAGCAGCTTAGTTCGACAGGATGGCAATCAGCCCCAGCATTTT.

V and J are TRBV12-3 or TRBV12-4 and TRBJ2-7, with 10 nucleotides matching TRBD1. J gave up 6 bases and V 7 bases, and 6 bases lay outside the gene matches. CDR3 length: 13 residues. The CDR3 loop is CASNRQGAGEQYF. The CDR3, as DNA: TGTGCCAGCAATCGACAGGGGGCTGGCGAGCAGTACTTC.